This T cell receptor (beta chain) was retrieved from a study of T cells in Graves' hyperthyroidism and ophthalmopathy (dated by TCRdb to about 2019). Regarding the study in general: Peripheral blood samples were taken at initial diagnosis, before any treatment was given. To identify TCR V-J signatures that set the groups apart, the researchers used a discovery cohort of more than 95 patients, made up of approximately 43 with Graves' ophthalmopathy and some 56 with stable Graves' hyperthyroidism. An independent validation cohort of around 19 hyperthyroidism patients and about 15 patients who later progressed to ophthalmopathy tested prospective prediction of ophthalmopathy. The 75 to 100 discovery patients were randomly split 7:3 into training and test sets. In addition, the study compared T-cell repertoires in thyroid tissue and in blood from roughly six Graves' hyperthyroidism patients. After blood sampling, hyperthyroidism patients were treated with methimazole at a starting dose of 30 mg daily, and ophthalmopathy patients were treated with high-dose intravenous methylprednisolone. According to the paper, TCR Vbeta CDR3 sequencing was carried out on some 140 peripheral blood samples, which came from approximately 41 ophthalmopathy, 80 or so hyperthyroidism and approximately 17 progressor patients.

As regards this clonotype: No antigen is known for it. Nothing much larger sits one base from this clone, and base qualities are not available.

What the work shows at the level of the full study, not this receptor alone: No statistical method was used to fix the sample size in advance, and group allocation was not hidden from the investigators. Most expanded thyroid clonotypes (frequency above 0.001) were also found in blood, which suggests that blood repertoires may mirror thyroid immune responses. In validation, progression to ophthalmopathy was predicted by the model with 65% to 71% sensitivity and 72% to 85% specificity, a median of 6.5 months before onset. In cross-validation, a model built on a 13 V-J signature told ophthalmopathy apart from stable hyperthyroidism with less than 90% sensitivity and around 83% specificity, and in testing the same model reached 80%/75%.

TCR beta CDR3 regions were amplified from RNA transcripts. For the first round of RT-PCR on the TCR CDR3, the HTBI primer set was used together with the Qiagen OneStep RT-PCR kit. A second multiplex PCR round built the libraries, followed by size selection and purification. The libraries were sequenced on an Illumina HiSeq2000 using paired-end 100 bp reads. The original pipeline was this. SOAPnuke was used to process the raw data, with reads discarded if the reads contained adapters or uncalled bases, had a mean Phred below 15, or lacked an exact constant-primer or identifier match. High-quality paired reads were merged using COPE v1.2.5, and each unique nucleotide sequence was defined as a clonotype. Clonotypes were aligned to IMGT TRBV, TRBD and TRBJ reference segments using MiTCR v1.1. Analysis was restricted to V-J combinations with a frequency above 0.0001, which covered about 99% of repertoires. The TCS score was defined as F50 (clonal expansion) divided by E x V (chaos), with BLOSUM62-based TCRdist calculated between CDR3 peptides within each V-J. Welch's t-statistics and random forest reduced approximately 520 V-J features to 10 to 15, which were used in a naive Bayes classifier (R e1071). The raw public data were reprocessed by TCRdb itself: fastp quality trimming at Q25, MiXCR clonotype calling, in-frame beta chains only. Each record represents a unique CDR3 protein, reported with the most common genes and DNA among its rows. The authors' filters were not applied to this entry. A total of approximately 600,000 distinct CDR3 sequences appear in this sample, about 17% of them only once. 3.8% of the sample comes from the top ten.

Stable Graves' hyperthyroidism was defined as no progression to ophthalmopathy during 18 months of follow-up. Hyperthyroidism patients were newly diagnosed, with disease duration under 2 months, and aged 18 to 65 years. The study excluded patients with uncontrolled infections, other autoimmune diseases, pregnancy or lactation. Clinical symptoms, serum thyroxine and TRAb, thyroid ultrasound, and orbital computed tomography formed the basis for the diagnoses. PBMCs were separated from approximately 9.9 ml of fresh peripheral blood using Ficoll-Paque density gradient centrifugation. Trizol reagent was used to extract total RNA, and RNA quality was then checked on an Agilent 2100 Bioanalyzer. The CDR3 starts with the cysteine, ends with the phenylalanine, and has 12 residues. The entry retains the CDR3 DNA only, 36 bases that are in frame from base 1. V gives up 8 bases and J gives up 7 bases, and the segment between their germline ends measures 12 bases. In the germline V gene, CDR1 corresponds to MNHNS and CDR2 to SASEGT.

The chain is assembled from TRBV6-1 and TRBJ2-1; the D region possibly corresponds to TRBD2 (6 bases align). This clonotype was sampled from a young woman with Graves' hyperthyroidism. The sequencing sample was made of blood. The nucleotide sequence reads as follows: TGTGCCAGCCAACCCCTAGCGAATGAGCAGTTCTTC. Its protein is CASQPLANEQFF.